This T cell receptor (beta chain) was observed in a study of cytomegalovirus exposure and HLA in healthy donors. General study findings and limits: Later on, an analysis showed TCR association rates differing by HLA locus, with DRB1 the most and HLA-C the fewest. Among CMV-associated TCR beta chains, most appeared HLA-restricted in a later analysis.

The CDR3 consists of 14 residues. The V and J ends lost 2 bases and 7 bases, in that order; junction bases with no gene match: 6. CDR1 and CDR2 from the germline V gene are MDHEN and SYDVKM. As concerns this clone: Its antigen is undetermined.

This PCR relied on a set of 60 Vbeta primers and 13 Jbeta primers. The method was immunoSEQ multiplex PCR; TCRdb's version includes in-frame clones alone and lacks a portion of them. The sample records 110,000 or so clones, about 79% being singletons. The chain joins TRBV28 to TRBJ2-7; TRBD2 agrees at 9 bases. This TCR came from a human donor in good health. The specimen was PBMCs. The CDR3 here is CASSLLAGSFEQYF. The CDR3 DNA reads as TGTGCCAGCAGTTTACTAGCGGGGAGTTTTGAGCAGTACTTC.